The clone carrying this T cell receptor (beta chain) was detected once. Original handling: Amplification of reference gene primers provided the estimated nucleated cell counts. Generated by immunoSEQ multiplex PCR, the TCRdb table keeps only in-frame clones and is missing some. V, J and clone size were drawn from that table, and D and trimming were deduced from the DNA. The sample holds under 300,000 clones; approximately 82% are singletons and the top ten take 15%. Each participant's cohort was designated according to participant-reported clinical history. Recovery meant two consecutive negative NP/OP PCR tests, professional clearance, or resolved symptoms. These data are taken from a study of blood T cell repertoires in COVID-19. What was sequenced was PBMCs or T cells enriched from blood (not recorded which). The TCR originated in a man in his forties or fifties who had recovered from COVID-19.

CDR3 bases: TGTGCCAGCAGCTTTACCGCCGACGGGAAGAATCTCTACAATGAGCAGTTCTTC. Its translation is CASSFTADGKNLYNEQFF. J is TRBJ2-1 and V is TRBV21-1; the table's D gene call, TRBD2, was not cross checked with the DNA. TRBV21-1 is a pseudogene. CDR3 size: 18 residues.